This T cell receptor (beta chain) is drawn from a study of cytomegalovirus exposure and HLA in healthy donors. Whole-study findings and limits: One variant, a missense change in DCLRE1C, was linked in a later analysis to TCR beta V- and J-gene trimming. Cytomegalovirus-associated TCR beta chains were listed, numbering approximately 150.

The study ran its PCR with 60 Vbeta and 13 Jbeta primers. The authors' processing: Among the unique TCR beta chains that a later analysis counted, 70 million to 85 million in all, roughly 11 million were shared. Using immunoSEQ multiplex PCR, the repertoire was profiled, and TCRdb retains in-frame clones only, with some absent. The V and J calls and clone size were taken over from that table, and D and trimming were inferred from the DNA. The repertoire has 150,000 to 200,000 clones, roughly 77% of them found once; the top ten carry 4% to 5.5%. V dropped 1 base and J dropped 11 bases, with 13 bases sitting between them. Germline CDR1 SGHNT, CDR2 YYREEE (reference sequence). The CDR3 loop spans 12 amino acids. Notes on this clone: Its cognate antigen is unknown.

The chain couples TRBV5-4 to TRBJ2-7, with a weak D call TRBD1 (5 bases). The source material was PBMCs. This sequence was found in a male donor in good health and CMV-seronegative. The CDR3 coding sequence is TGTGCCAGCAGCTTGCATAGGGGAAGGGAGTACTTC. Its protein product is CASSLHRGREYF.